Here is one TCR beta chain with its context. The data originate from a study of Graves' ophthalmopathy and Graves' hyperthyroidism. The overall study: Over 18 months of follow-up, stable hyperthyroidism required that no ophthalmopathy appear.

Pregnant or lactating patients and those with other autoimmune diseases or uncontrolled infections were excluded. Each diagnosis was determined on the basis of clinical symptoms, serum thyroxine, TRAb, thyroid ultrasound and orbital computed tomography. The study amplified TCR beta CDR3 regions using RNA transcripts. RT-PCR in the first round used HTBI primers; a second-round multiplex PCR followed. MiXCR, applied by TCRdb to the multiplex PCR reads, yields one record per CDR3 protein. The repertoire holds over a million distinct CDR3 sequences, with less than 45% as singletons. V was clipped by 4 bases and J by 3 bases, with 14 bases between them. CDR1 SGDLS and CDR2 YYNGEE come from the germline V gene. CDR3 length equals 15 residues.

This chain joins TRBV9 and TRBJ1-5; unclear D gene. This TCR derives from an adult man with Graves' hyperthyroidism. The sample consisted of peripheral blood or thyroid tissue (not recorded which). Here the CDR3 reads CASSPTDLNNQPQHF. The CDR3 nucleotides read TGTGCCAGCAGCCCAACCGACTTGAACAATCAGCCCCAGCATTTT.